Following are 17 T cell receptor beta chains from one sample sequenced in a study of blood T cells in healthy people across ages. Then a second PCR, running about 6 to 11 cycles, was carried out with a sample-barcoded 5' primer and a J-beta primer mix. TCRdb itself ran the 5' RACE reads through MiXCR, one entry per CDR3 protein. Of about 1,500,000 distinct CDR3 sequences in the sample, about 40% are singletons; the top ten hold 7.9%. Sequenced: blood. All receptors derive from a woman aged 18-29 years in good health.

The chain couples TRBV5-1 to TRBJ1-2, with no clear D. V lost 4 bases, J lost 4 bases, and 8 bases lay in between. This CDR3 is built from 12 residues. Germline CDR1 and CDR2: SGHRS and YFSETQ. The CDR3 sequence is CASSVAFYGYTF. The CDR3 nucleotides are TGCGCCAGCAGCGTGGCCTTCTATGGCTACACCTTC. The full variable domain, with the rest looked up from reference TRBV5-1 and TRBJ1-2, is KAGVTQTPRYLIKTRGQQVTLSCSPISGHRSVSWYQQTPGQGLQFLFEYFSETQRNKGNFPGRFSGRQFSNSRSEMNVSTLELGDSALYLCASSVAFYGYTFGSGTRLTVV.

The J gene is TRBJ2-7, the V gene TRBV3-1, with TRBD1 identical over 7 bases. V trimming: 4 bases; J trimming: 2 bases; junction bases outside the gene matches: 8. The CDR3 has 15 amino acids. Germline V gene lookup returns CDR1 LGHDT and CDR2 YNNKEL (reference sequence). Here the CDR3 DNA reads TGTGCCAGCAGCCCCTCCCCTCAGGGGGCCTACGAGCAGTACTTC. Its protein is CASSPSPQGAYEQYF.

In its sample, this clonotype was seen a few times. The chain is built from TRBV4-1 and TRBJ2-1; 9 nucleotides match TRBD2. The germline V gene encodes CDR1 MGHRA and CDR2 YSYEKL. The junction had 18 bases not matched to a gene; V was cut back by 1 base and J by 8 bases. The CDR3 contains 19 residues. The CDR3 nucleotides are TGCGCCAGCAGCCAAGCATTAGCGGGAGAATGGAGGTCGGGCGATGAGCAGTTCTTC. This translates into CASSQALAGEWRSGDEQFF.

This chain joins TRBV5-5 and TRBJ1-6; D not resolved. The CDR3 contains 15 residues. Germline CDR1 is SGHKS and CDR2 is YYEKEE (reference sequence). V lost 1 base, J lost 7 bases, and 12 bases lay in between. This chain's CDR3 is CASSLTESENSPLHF. As DNA, the CDR3 is TGTGCCAGCAGCTTGACGGAGTCGGAGAATTCACCCCTCCACTTT.

The rearrangement joins TRBV29-1 to TRBJ2-3; unclear D gene. Trimming left V 4 bases short and J 5 bases short, with 13 bases between. The CDR3 has 13 residues. Germline V gene sequence: CDR1 SQVTM, CDR2 ANQGSEA. DNA for the CDR3: TGCAGCGTTGGTAGCAATCTTCTAGATACGCAGTATTTT. Its protein product is CSVGSNLLDTQYF.

The chain links TRBV20-1 to TRBJ2-1; 7 positions match TRBD1. With V trimmed by 5 bases and J by 2 bases, 6 bases remained unmatched. From germline, CDR1 is DFQATT and CDR2 SNEGSKA (reference sequence). This CDR3 comprises 14 residues. CDR3 DNA sequence: TGCAGTGCTGAATGGACAGGAACCTACAATGAGCAGTTCTTC. This sequence encodes CSAEWTGTYNEQFF.

The genes are TRBV7-9 and TRBJ2-7; 8 bases match TRBD2. V lost 5 bases, J lost 0 bases, and 15 bases stayed unmatched. CDR1 is SEHNR, CDR2 FQNEAQ, per germline (reference sequence). This CDR3 is 18 amino acids long. CDR3 in DNA: TGTGCCAGCAGCCTGGATGGAGCGGGAGCCACTTACTCCTACGAGCAGTACTTC. This encodes CASSLDGAGATYSYEQYF.

This clonotype was found a few times. The gene calls are TRBV27 and TRBJ2-5; 9 positions match TRBD1. CDR3 length: 18 residues. The V gene end was trimmed by 2 bases and the J gene end by 1 base; junction bases not matched to a gene: 11. Germline-derived CDR1 and CDR2 are MNHEY and SMNVEV (reference sequence). The CDR3 DNA sequence: TGTGCCAGCAGTTTACCTTCGACGGGGACAGGGCTCCAAGAGACCCAGTACTTC. It encodes CASSLPSTGTGLQETQYF.

On this clonotype itself: Germline is not matched at one junction end, which may reflect a read error. The rearrangement links TRBV27 to TRBJ2-1; D is uncertain. Germline values: CDR1 MNHEY, CDR2 SMNVEV (reference sequence). CDR3 length: 11 residues. CDR3 nucleotides: TGTGCCAACAGTTCCGCGCATGAGCAGTTCTTC. Encoded protein: CANSSAHEQFF.

This clonotype appeared a few times. This sequence joins TRBV5-1 and TRBJ2-1; 11 nucleotides agree with TRBD1. The CDR3 is made up of 15 amino acids. The germline CDR1 and CDR2 sequences are SGHRS and YFSETQ. V shed 3 bases and J 7 bases; nucleotides not matched to a gene: 6. The CDR3 loop reads CASSSGQGAPNEQFF. CDR3 coding DNA: TGCGCCAGCAGCTCCGGACAGGGGGCGCCGAATGAGCAGTTCTTC.

The rearrangement joins TRBV2 to TRBJ1-4, with 8 bases fitting TRBD1. The CDR3 is 16 residues long. Germline trimming cut 3 bases from V and 7 bases from J; bases unmatched to any gene: 10. The germline V gene encodes CDR1 SNHLY and CDR2 FYNNEI. DNA of the CDR3: TGTGCCAGCAGTGAGCACAGACAGGGGTTTTTTGAAAAACTGTTTTTT. Translated, it gives CASSEHRQGFFEKLFF. Combining the CDR3 with reference TRBV2 and TRBJ1-4 gives the whole variable domain EPEVTQTPSHQVTQMGQEVILRCVPISNHLYFYWYRQILGQKVEFLVSFYNNEISEKSEIFDDQFSVERPDGSNFTLKIRSTKLEDSAMYFCASSEHRQGFFEKLFFGSGTQLSVL.

The rearrangement uses TRBV21-1 and TRBJ2-1; TRBD2, the D gene given by the table, was not confirmed from the DNA. TRBV21-1 is tagged as a pseudogene. The CDR3 is 16 residues long. CDR3 bases: TGTGCCAGCAGCAAAGGACAGGGTTGTAGCGGGAGGCGTCTGTTCTTC. Translation: CASSKGQGCSGRRLFF.

The chain employs TRBV6-5 and TRBJ2-3; no definite D call. Germline assignment: CDR1 MNHEY and CDR2 SVGAGI. Trimming cost V 6 bases and J 0 bases, with 10 bases left between them. This CDR3 contains 14 residues. CDR3 protein: CASSRALSTDTQYF. The CDR3 DNA follows: TGTGCCAGCAGCCGGGCATTGAGCACAGATACGCAGTATTTT.

The rearrangement links TRBV11-2 to TRBJ2-1; TRBD2 matches 13 bases. The CDR3 is 15 amino acids. CDR1 and CDR2 (germline): SGHAT, FQNNGV. With 4 bases clipped from V and 7 bases from J, the junction kept 4 bases outside the gene matches. The CDR3 nucleotides are TGTGCCAGCAGCTCCGGACTAGCGGGAGAAAATGAGCAGTTCTTC. Its translation: CASSSGLAGENEQFF.

The chain recombines TRBV20-1 with TRBJ2-7; 9 bases line up with TRBD2. The J call may be incorrect, as the DNA end agrees better with TRBJ2-4. The CDR3 consists of 14 residues. CDR1 is DFQATT, CDR2 SNEGSKA, per germline (reference sequence). The DNA for the CDR3 is TGCAGTGCTAGTGGGCGGGAGGGAGAAAACATTCAGTACTTC. Amino acid sequence: CSASGREGENIQYF.

This clonotype was detected many times. J is TRBJ2-3 and V is TRBV9; D unclear. The germline V and J ends were trimmed by 0 bases and 0 bases, with 8 bases remaining between them. This CDR3 has 15 amino acids. CDR1 and CDR2 from the germline V gene are SGDLS and YYNGEE. CDR3: CASSVAVGSTDTQYF. The CDR3 nucleotides read TGTGCCAGCAGCGTAGCTGTGGGAAGCACAGATACGCAGTATTTT.

The V call is TRBV5-1, the J call TRBJ2-5, with 10 bases matching TRBD1. V lost 3 bases to trimming and J lost 3 bases; unmatched junction nucleotides: 8. In germline, CDR1 is SGHRS, CDR2 YFSETQ. The CDR3 is 16 amino acids. CDR3 protein: CASSSDPGTGEETQYF. The CDR3 region has the DNA TGCGCCAGCAGCTCCGACCCCGGGACAGGGGAAGAGACCCAGTACTTC.